This T cell receptor beta chain was obtained from a study of Graves' ophthalmopathy and Graves' hyperthyroidism. Study as a whole: Stable hyperthyroidism meant no ophthalmopathy within 18 months of follow-up. Study-level findings and limits: Sensitivity of around 64% and specificity of less than 75% were achieved by the model that predicted ophthalmopathy progression.

Hyperthyroidism patients were newly diagnosed, under 2 months' duration, aged 18 to 65. Orbital computed tomography, thyroid ultrasound, TRAb, serum thyroxine and clinical symptoms formed the basis of diagnosis. Points on this clonotype: What it binds is unknown.

V dropped 1 base and J dropped 7 bases, with 10 bases sitting between them. The germline gives CDR1 LGHNA, CDR2 YSLEER. This CDR3 region has 14 residues. Amplified TCR beta CDR3 regions were obtained using RNA transcripts as template. Second-round multiplex PCR came after a first-round RT-PCR that employed HTBI primers. TCRdb redid the calling of the multiplex PCR reads with MiXCR, one entry per CDR3 protein. Here the sample spans around 1.1 million distinct CDR3 sequences, about 36% being singletons. The sequencing input was peripheral blood or thyroid tissue (not recorded which). The clonotype was recovered from an adult man with Graves' hyperthyroidism. The chain employs TRBV4-3 and TRBJ2-2, with D tentatively TRBD2 (5 bases). The CDR3 is CASSQGTGNGELFF. Written as DNA, the CDR3 is TGCGCCAGCAGCCAAGGGACGGGGAACGGGGAGCTGTTTTTT.